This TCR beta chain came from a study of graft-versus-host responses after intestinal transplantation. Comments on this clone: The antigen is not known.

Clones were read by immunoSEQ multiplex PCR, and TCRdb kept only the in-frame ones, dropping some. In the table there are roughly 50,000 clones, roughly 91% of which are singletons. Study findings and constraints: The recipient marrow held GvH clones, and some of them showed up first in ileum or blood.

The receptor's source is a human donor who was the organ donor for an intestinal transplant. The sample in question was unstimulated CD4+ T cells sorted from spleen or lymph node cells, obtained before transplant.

The CDR3 loop reads CASSTVLRDRSHYEQYF. The CDR3 region has the DNA TGTGCCAGCAGCACCGTTCTCCGGGACAGAAGTCATTACGAGCAGTACTTC. The chain uses TRBV11-2 and TRBJ2-7, with TRBD1 identical over 7 bases. The length of the CDR3 is 17 residues. V lost 5 bases to trimming and J lost 4 bases; unmatched junction nucleotides: 17. Germline V gives CDR1 SGHAT, CDR2 FQNNGV.